Listed below are T cell receptor beta chains from one sample, sequenced in a study of regulatory T cells in long-lasting Graves disease. TCRdb fed the multiplex PCR reads into MiXCR, producing one record per CDR3 protein. Of approximately 400,000 distinct CDR3 sequences listed, around 15% are singletons. The sample here was peripheral blood mononuclear cells (PBMCs), taken at new diagnosis, from a patient treated with antithyroid drugs. The receptors originated from a female donor with Graves disease. CDR3s include the opening cysteine and the closing phenylalanine or tryptophan. Fields, in order: V gene, D gene, J gene, clone size, CDR3 DNA, CDR3 protein. A D gene is named only where the DNA matches it firmly. Clone size is stated in some rows and not others, as once, few, many or a class when expanded.

v_call: TRBV27; d_call: TRBD1; j_call: TRBJ1-2; clone_size: many; cdr3_nt: TGTGCCAGCACTCTAGGACAGGGCTATGGCTACACCTTC; cdr3_aa: CASTLGQGYGYTF
v_call: TRBV27; d_call: .; j_call: TRBJ2-7; clone_size: many; cdr3_nt: TGTGCCAGCAGTGGGGACCCTTACGAGCAGTACTTC; cdr3_aa: CASSGDPYEQYF
v_call: TRBV28; d_call: .; j_call: TRBJ2-4; clone_size: many; cdr3_nt: TGTGCCAGCAGTTTAACAGGGGCCAAAAACATTCAGTACTTC; cdr3_aa: CASSLTGAKNIQYF
v_call: TRBV28; d_call: .; j_call: TRBJ2-7; clone_size: many; cdr3_nt: TGTGCCACCCATGGGGTAGCGGCCTACGAGCAGTACTTC; cdr3_aa: CATHGVAAYEQYF
v_call: TRBV9; d_call: .; j_call: TRBJ2-3; clone_size: many; cdr3_nt: TGTGCCAGCAGCGTATCCGGGGGACAAAGCACAGATACGCAGTATTTT; cdr3_aa: CASSVSGGQSTDTQYF
v_call: TRBV20-1; d_call: .; j_call: TRBJ1-1; clone_size: .; cdr3_nt: TGCAGTGCTATACGGGGGGGTCAAACTGAAGCTTTCTTT; cdr3_aa: CSAIRGGQTEAFF
v_call: TRBV9; d_call: .; j_call: TRBJ1-1; clone_size: few; cdr3_nt: TGTGCCAGCAGCGTGTTCGAGACCACTGAAGCTTTCTTT; cdr3_aa: CASSVFETTEAFF
v_call: TRBV9; d_call: .; j_call: TRBJ2-6; clone_size: many; cdr3_nt: TGTGCCAGCGGGTTTGGCAGGAAGCTCTCTGGGGCCAACGTCCTGACTTTC; cdr3_aa: CASGFGRKLSGANVLTF
v_call: TRBV28; d_call: .; j_call: TRBJ2-4; clone_size: few; cdr3_nt: TGTGCCACCTTCAGTCGGGGAGATTACCGAAACATTCAGTACTTC; cdr3_aa: CATFSRGDYRNIQYF
v_call: TRBV7-9; d_call: .; j_call: TRBJ2-7; clone_size: many; cdr3_nt: TGTGCCAGCAGCTTAGAAACTGAGGGGAAGGACTTC; cdr3_aa: CASSLETEGKDF
v_call: TRBV20-1; d_call: TRBD2; j_call: TRBJ2-1; clone_size: many; cdr3_nt: TGCAGTGCTAGAGCAAGCGGGGGGGTTTCCTACAATGAGCAGTTCTTC; cdr3_aa: CSARASGGVSYNEQFF
v_call: TRBV12-3/TRBV12-4; d_call: TRBD1; j_call: TRBJ1-1; clone_size: many; cdr3_nt: TGTGCCAGCAGTTTAAACAGGGGGCGAGGAAGCACTGAAGCTTTCTTT; cdr3_aa: CASSLNRGRGSTEAFF
v_call: TRBV13; d_call: .; j_call: TRBJ1-2; clone_size: few; cdr3_nt: TGTGCCAGCAGCCCCGCGGGGGGAAATGGCTACACCTTC; cdr3_aa: CASSPAGGNGYTF
v_call: TRBV20-1; d_call: .; j_call: TRBJ2-7; clone_size: .; cdr3_nt: TGCAGTGCTATAGCGGATAGGTCCTACGAGCAGTACTTC; cdr3_aa: CSAIADRSYEQYF
v_call: TRBV20-1; d_call: TRBD1; j_call: TRBJ1-3; clone_size: many; cdr3_nt: TGCAGTGCTAGGGCGGCAGGGGGCTTCTCTGGAAACACCATATATTTT; cdr3_aa: CSARAAGGFSGNTIYF
v_call: TRBV6-1; d_call: TRBD1; j_call: TRBJ1-1; clone_size: many; cdr3_nt: TGTGCCAGCAGGGGACAGCCGATGAACACTGAAGCTTTCTTT; cdr3_aa: CASRGQPMNTEAFF
v_call: TRBV5-1; d_call: TRBD2; j_call: TRBJ2-5; clone_size: few; cdr3_nt: TGCGCCAGCAGCGGGGCTAGCGGGAAAGAGACCCAGTACTTC; cdr3_aa: CASSGASGKETQYF
v_call: TRBV4-1; d_call: TRBD2; j_call: TRBJ2-7; clone_size: many; cdr3_nt: TGCGCCAGCAGCCAGATCGGGGGGGACGAGCAGTACTTC; cdr3_aa: CASSQIGGDEQYF
v_call: TRBV2; d_call: .; j_call: TRBJ1-2; clone_size: .; cdr3_nt: TGTGCCAGCAGCCAAATCGGCCAGGGCGATGGCTACACCTTC; cdr3_aa: CASSQIGQGDGYTF
v_call: TRBV7-9; d_call: .; j_call: TRBJ2-7; clone_size: many; cdr3_nt: TGTGCCAGCAGCTTAGTTGACGGCGACGAGCAGTACTTC; cdr3_aa: CASSLVDGDEQYF
v_call: TRBV30; d_call: .; j_call: TRBJ2-7; clone_size: .; cdr3_nt: TGTGCCTGGAGTCTAAAGGGAGTTGAAAACGAGCAGTACTTC; cdr3_aa: CAWSLKGVENEQYF
v_call: TRBV7-3; d_call: .; j_call: TRBJ1-2; clone_size: many; cdr3_nt: TGTGCCAGCAGCACCCGAACAGGCTACTATGGCTACACCTTC; cdr3_aa: CASSTRTGYYGYTF
v_call: TRBV12-3/TRBV12-4; d_call: TRBD2; j_call: TRBJ2-1; clone_size: many; cdr3_nt: TGTGCCAGCAGTTCGGGCGGGGGTAAGGGAATGGGCAACAATGAGCAGTTCTTC; cdr3_aa: CASSSGGGKGMGNNEQFF
v_call: TRBV10-2; d_call: .; j_call: TRBJ1-1; clone_size: many; cdr3_nt: TGCGCCAGCAGAATGGGTTCGGAAGCTTTCTTT; cdr3_aa: CASRMGSEAFF
v_call: TRBV19; d_call: .; j_call: TRBJ2-2; clone_size: .; cdr3_nt: TGTGCCAGTAGTATGAGGGGGGGGAGCCGAGGCACCGGGGAGCTGTTTTTT; cdr3_aa: CASSMRGGSRGTGELFF
v_call: TRBV3-1; d_call: .; j_call: TRBJ1-1; clone_size: many; cdr3_nt: TGTGCCAGCAGTCGGACAGACGATGGTGAAGCTTTCTTT; cdr3_aa: CASSRTDDGEAFF
v_call: TRBV7-2; d_call: .; j_call: TRBJ2-4; clone_size: many; cdr3_nt: TGTGCCAGCGCGCGTTGGGGACCCCAAAAAAACATTCAGTACTTC; cdr3_aa: CASARWGPQKNIQYF
v_call: TRBV27; d_call: .; j_call: TRBJ2-2; clone_size: many; cdr3_nt: TGTGCCAGCAGTTTGTTCGGCGTCTCGAACACCGGGGAGCTGTTTTTT; cdr3_aa: CASSLFGVSNTGELFF
v_call: TRBV6-5; d_call: .; j_call: TRBJ1-2; clone_size: many; cdr3_nt: TGTGCCAGCAGTTACGGACAGTACTATGGCTACACCTTC; cdr3_aa: CASSYGQYYGYTF
v_call: TRBV20-1; d_call: .; j_call: TRBJ2-5; clone_size: .; cdr3_nt: TGCAGTGCTAGAGAGAGCAGGGTGGTCAGAGAGACCCAGTACTTC; cdr3_aa: CSARESRVVRETQYF
v_call: TRBV6-2/TRBV6-3; d_call: TRBD2; j_call: TRBJ2-7; clone_size: many; cdr3_nt: TGTGCCAGCAGTGAAGGAACTAGCGGGAGTACGGCCTACGAGCAGTACTTC; cdr3_aa: CASSEGTSGSTAYEQYF
v_call: TRBV7-7; d_call: .; j_call: TRBJ2-2; clone_size: many; cdr3_nt: TGTGCCAGCAGCTTAGCGCACAATTCCGGGGAGCTGTTTTTT; cdr3_aa: CASSLAHNSGELFF
v_call: TRBV10-3; d_call: TRBD1; j_call: TRBJ2-7; clone_size: few; cdr3_nt: TGTGCCATCAGGAGACCTGGACAGGGTGGTTCCTACGAGCAGTACTTC; cdr3_aa: CAIRRPGQGGSYEQYF
v_call: TRBV12-3/TRBV12-4; d_call: .; j_call: TRBJ2-3; clone_size: many; cdr3_nt: TGTGCCAGCAGTTTGCCCTGGGATACGCAGTATTTT; cdr3_aa: CASSLPWDTQYF
v_call: TRBV2; d_call: .; j_call: TRBJ1-2; clone_size: many; cdr3_nt: TGTGCCACCCGAAACGGGCCAGCTAACTATGGCTACACCTTC; cdr3_aa: CATRNGPANYGYTF
v_call: TRBV28; d_call: .; j_call: TRBJ2-1; clone_size: many; cdr3_nt: TGTGCCAGCAGTTTAGGATCCCTTTCCTACAATGAGCAGTTCTTC; cdr3_aa: CASSLGSLSYNEQFF
v_call: TRBV20-1; d_call: TRBD2; j_call: TRBJ2-3; clone_size: many; cdr3_nt: TGCAGTGCTACGGGGGGAGGCACAGATACGCAGTATTTT; cdr3_aa: CSATGGGTDTQYF
v_call: TRBV27; d_call: .; j_call: TRBJ1-5; clone_size: many; cdr3_nt: TGTGCCAGCAGTCTACAGGGAAGTCAGCCCCAGCATTTT; cdr3_aa: CASSLQGSQPQHF
v_call: TRBV7-3; d_call: TRBD1; j_call: TRBJ2-6; clone_size: few; cdr3_nt: TGTGCCAGTTCCGGGACAGGGGGTCGTGGGGCCAACGTCCTGACTTTC; cdr3_aa: CASSGTGGRGANVLTF
v_call: TRBV20-1; d_call: .; j_call: TRBJ1-2; clone_size: many; cdr3_nt: TGCAGTGCTAGCCCTCCGGCCCGCGGGAATGGCTACACCTTC; cdr3_aa: CSASPPARGNGYTF
v_call: TRBV28; d_call: .; j_call: TRBJ1-3; clone_size: many; cdr3_nt: TGTGCCAGCCCGTGGGCTAGCTCTGGAAACACCATATATTTT; cdr3_aa: CASPWASSGNTIYF
v_call: TRBV2; d_call: .; j_call: TRBJ1-2; clone_size: many; cdr3_nt: TGTGCCAGCAGTGAAGCGCGCGGGGGGCAAGGCTACACCTTC; cdr3_aa: CASSEARGGQGYTF
v_call: TRBV5-1; d_call: TRBD1; j_call: TRBJ2-6; clone_size: .; cdr3_nt: TGCGACAGCAGCCTCCGGGACAGGTCAAACTACCTCTCTGGGGCCAACGTCCTGACTTTC; cdr3_aa: CDSSLRDRSNYLSGANVLTF
v_call: TRBV15; d_call: TRBD2; j_call: TRBJ2-5; clone_size: many; cdr3_nt: TGTGCCACCAGCAGAGCGGCGGGAGGGCCAGGAGGAGAGACCCAGTACTTC; cdr3_aa: CATSRAAGGPGGETQYF
v_call: TRBV6-1; d_call: .; j_call: TRBJ2-1; clone_size: .; cdr3_nt: TGTGCCATCAAACCGGGGGTCTTAAGCTCCTACAATGAGCAGTTCTTC; cdr3_aa: CAIKPGVLSSYNEQFF
v_call: TRBV7-2; d_call: TRBD1; j_call: TRBJ1-1; clone_size: many; cdr3_nt: TGTGCCAGCAGCTTAGCGGACAGGGGGACTGAAGCTTTCTTT; cdr3_aa: CASSLADRGTEAFF
v_call: TRBV29-1; d_call: .; j_call: TRBJ2-3; clone_size: many; cdr3_nt: TGCAGCGTTGCCGAAGCCCTCGCAGATACGCAGTATTTT; cdr3_aa: CSVAEALADTQYF
v_call: TRBV12-3/TRBV12-4; d_call: .; j_call: TRBJ1-6; clone_size: many; cdr3_nt: TGTGCCAGCAGCCCCGGGACACTTAATTCACCCCTCCACTTT; cdr3_aa: CASSPGTLNSPLHF
v_call: TRBV5-1; d_call: TRBD1; j_call: TRBJ1-4; clone_size: few; cdr3_nt: TGCGCCAGCAGCTCGCAAAGACAGGGAGGTGAAAAACTGTTTTTT; cdr3_aa: CASSSQRQGGEKLFF
v_call: TRBV20-1; d_call: TRBD1; j_call: TRBJ2-1; clone_size: few; cdr3_nt: TGCAGTGCTAGAGGTACAGGGGGGTCCTACAATGAGCAGTTCTTC; cdr3_aa: CSARGTGGSYNEQFF
v_call: TRBV12-3/TRBV12-4; d_call: TRBD1; j_call: TRBJ1-2; clone_size: many; cdr3_nt: TGTGCCAGCAGTCACCGGACAGGTGGCTACACCTTC; cdr3_aa: CASSHRTGGYTF
v_call: TRBV5-5; d_call: .; j_call: TRBJ1-5; clone_size: many; cdr3_nt: TGTGCCAGCAGCTTGGAGGGCAGGGCCTCCTATCAGCCCCAGCATTTT; cdr3_aa: CASSLEGRASYQPQHF
v_call: TRBV5-5; d_call: TRBD1; j_call: TRBJ2-1; clone_size: .; cdr3_nt: TGTGCCAGCAGCTTGCAGGGGGTTAAATACAATGAGCAGTTCTTC; cdr3_aa: CASSLQGVKYNEQFF
v_call: TRBV11-2; d_call: TRBD2; j_call: TRBJ2-3; clone_size: many; cdr3_nt: TGTGCCAGCAGCTTCAGCGGGAAAAGCACAGATACGCAGTATTTT; cdr3_aa: CASSFSGKSTDTQYF
v_call: TRBV6-5; d_call: .; j_call: TRBJ2-7; clone_size: many; cdr3_nt: TGTGCCAGCAGTTATCTTCCGGGATTCTACGAGCAGTACTTC; cdr3_aa: CASSYLPGFYEQYF